This TCR beta chain was documented in a study of pediatric ulcerative colitis (dated 2019 in TCRdb). Notes on the research overall: From roughly 10 newly diagnosed, treatment-naive pediatric ulcerative colitis patients and four non-IBD control children, paired blood and rectal samples were collected.

General study outcomes and caveats: Only four individuals were included in the healthy control group, which was small. For technical reasons, substantially fewer templates were yielded by the blood samples of a couple of patients, and these blood samples were excluded from blood-rectal overlap analysis. Controls, mild-moderate and acute severe colitis patients were separated by rectal repertoire features, and reduced rectal diversity due to clonal expansions was observed in acute severe colitis. Because repertoires were derived from total lymphocyte DNA, patterns in rare subsets such as regulatory T cells may not have been reflected. A couple of rectal CDR3 clonotypes turned up in every ulcerative colitis patient but in none of the controls. Compared with controls, ulcerative colitis patients showed significantly higher autologous blood-rectal clonal overlap, a finding that suggests increased T cell trafficking to inflamed tissue.

Using the immunoSEQ TRB Survey service, rearranged CDR3 beta regions were amplified from genomic DNA with multiplex V and J primers. To keep depth equal across samples, survey-level sequencing depth of up to 500,000 reads per sample was applied. Libraries were purified and pooled, and sequencing was performed on Illumina technology. Per the authors' processing: Productive clonality, sample overlap, pairwise scatters, CDR3 beta length, V/D/J gene usage and productiveness were all assessed with the immunoSEQ online tools. Alongside Shannon and Simpson indices, calculated diversity was computed as the number of unique rearrangements divided by total templates, multiplied by 100. Principal component analysis used the R prcomp function and ggbiplot package on Z-score normalized data. Morisita's index was used to measure clonal overlap between blood and rectum within each subject. TCRdb limited this immuneACCESS table to in-frame rearrangements with V and J called. A share of clones is missing; checked studies link under half to unresolved V genes, and the rest is unexplained. V, J and clone size derive from that table, while D and trimming were established from the DNA sequence. The sample records some 57,000 clones, around 86% of which are singletons. The ten top clones hold around 1.5% of the sample.

In controls, colonoscopy was performed for suspected IBD, macroscopically and histologically normal endoscopy was observed, and no IBD diagnosis was made within the following year. A blood sample was drawn at the time of the colonoscopy. The Wizard kit (Promega) was used to extract genomic DNA from blood and intestinal samples. The CDR3 goes from the cysteine to the phenylalanine over 17 residues. The only DNA kept is the CDR3, 51 bases in frame from the first base. The germline ends are 17 bases apart after V is trimmed by 3 bases and J by 3 bases. For CDR1 and CDR2, the germline V gene lists SGHAT and FQNNGV. This clone appeared once. There is no known antigen for this receptor. No per-base quality is available; no much larger clone lies one base away.

The specimen sequenced was blood. This chain joins TRBV11-2 to TRBJ2-2, with a tentative D call of TRBD1 or TRBD2, each matching 6 bases. The clonotype was recovered from a boy between 10 and 17 years old who was a control in a study of pediatric ulcerative colitis. The sequenced DNA is TGTGCCAGCAGCTTGGACGGGGGCAGGATTTACACCGGGGAGCTGTTTTTT. Translated, it gives CASSLDGGRIYTGELFF.